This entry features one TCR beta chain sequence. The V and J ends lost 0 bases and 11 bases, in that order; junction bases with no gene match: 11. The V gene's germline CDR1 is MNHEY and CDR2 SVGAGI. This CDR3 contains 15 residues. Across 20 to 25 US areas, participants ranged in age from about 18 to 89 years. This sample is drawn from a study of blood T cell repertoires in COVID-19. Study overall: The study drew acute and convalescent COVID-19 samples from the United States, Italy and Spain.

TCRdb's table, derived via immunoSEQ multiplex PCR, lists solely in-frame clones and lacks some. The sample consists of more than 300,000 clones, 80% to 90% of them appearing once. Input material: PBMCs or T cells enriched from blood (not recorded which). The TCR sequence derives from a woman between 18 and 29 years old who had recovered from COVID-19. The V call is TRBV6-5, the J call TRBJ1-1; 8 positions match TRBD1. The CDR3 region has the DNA TGTGCCAGCAGTTACTCGACCGAAACTCAGGGGGCGGCTTTCTTT. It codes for CASSYSTETQGAAFF.